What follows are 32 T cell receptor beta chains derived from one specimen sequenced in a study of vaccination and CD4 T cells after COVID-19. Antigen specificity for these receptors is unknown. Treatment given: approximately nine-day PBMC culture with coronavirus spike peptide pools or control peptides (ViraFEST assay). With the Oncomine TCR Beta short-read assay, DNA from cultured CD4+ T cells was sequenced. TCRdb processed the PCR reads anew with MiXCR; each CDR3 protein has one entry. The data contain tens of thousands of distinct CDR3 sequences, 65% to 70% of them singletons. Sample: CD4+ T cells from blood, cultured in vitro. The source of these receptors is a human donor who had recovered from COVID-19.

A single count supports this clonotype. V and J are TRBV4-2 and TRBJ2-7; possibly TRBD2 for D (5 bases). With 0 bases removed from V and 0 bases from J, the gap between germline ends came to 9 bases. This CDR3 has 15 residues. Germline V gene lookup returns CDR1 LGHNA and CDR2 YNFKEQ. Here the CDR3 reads CASSQDGRASYEQYF. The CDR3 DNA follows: TGTGCCAGCAGCCAAGATGGGCGGGCCTCCTACGAGCAGTACTTC.

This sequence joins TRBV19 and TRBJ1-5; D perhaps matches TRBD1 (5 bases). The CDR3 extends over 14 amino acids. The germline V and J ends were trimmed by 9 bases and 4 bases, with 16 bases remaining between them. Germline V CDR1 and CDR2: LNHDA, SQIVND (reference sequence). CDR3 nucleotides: TGTGCCAGCCGCATGGGGCTGCCTAATCAGCCCCAGCATTTT. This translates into CASRMGLPNQPQHF.

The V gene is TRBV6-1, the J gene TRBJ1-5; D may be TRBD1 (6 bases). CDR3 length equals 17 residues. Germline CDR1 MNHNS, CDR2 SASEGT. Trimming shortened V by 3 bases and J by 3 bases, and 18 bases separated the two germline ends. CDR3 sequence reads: CASSDLGGPTDNQPQHF. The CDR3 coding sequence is TGTGCCAGCAGTGACCTTGGGGGCCCGACTGACAATCAGCCCCAGCATTTT.

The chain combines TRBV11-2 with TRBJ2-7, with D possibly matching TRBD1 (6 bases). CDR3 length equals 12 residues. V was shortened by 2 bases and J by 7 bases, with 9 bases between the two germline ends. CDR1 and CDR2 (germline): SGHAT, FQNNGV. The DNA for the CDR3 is TGTGCCAGCAGCTTAAGGGACAATGAGCAGTACTTC. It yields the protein CASSLRDNEQYF.

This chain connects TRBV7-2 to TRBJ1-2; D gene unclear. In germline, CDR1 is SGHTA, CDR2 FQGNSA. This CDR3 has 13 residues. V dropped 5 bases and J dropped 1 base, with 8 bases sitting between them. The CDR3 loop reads CASSPQNNYGYTF. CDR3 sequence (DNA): TGTGCCAGCAGCCCACAGAATAACTATGGCTACACCTTC.

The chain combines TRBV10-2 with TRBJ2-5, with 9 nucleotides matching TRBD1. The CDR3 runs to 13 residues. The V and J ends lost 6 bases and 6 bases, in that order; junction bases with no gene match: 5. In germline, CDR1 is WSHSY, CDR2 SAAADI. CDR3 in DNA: TGCGCCAGCAGGGAGGACAGGGGAAAGACCCAGTACTTC. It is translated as CASREDRGKTQYF.

CDR3 sequence reads: CSARTSGNTGELFF. CDR3 sequence (DNA): TGCAGTGCTAGGACTAGCGGGAACACCGGGGAGCTGTTTTTT. The chain joins TRBV20-1 to TRBJ2-2; TRBD2 matches 9 bases. Germline-derived CDR1 and CDR2 are DFQATT and SNEGSKA (reference sequence). V trimming: 3 bases; J trimming: 1 base; junction bases outside the gene matches: 0. This CDR3 has 14 residues.

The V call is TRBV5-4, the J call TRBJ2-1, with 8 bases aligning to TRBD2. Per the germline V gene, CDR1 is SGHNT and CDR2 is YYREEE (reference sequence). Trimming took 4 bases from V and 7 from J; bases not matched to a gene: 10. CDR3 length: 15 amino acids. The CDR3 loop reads CASSGPGTRRNEQFF. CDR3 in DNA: TGTGCCAGCAGCGGTCCCGGGACTAGGCGGAATGAGCAGTTCTTC.

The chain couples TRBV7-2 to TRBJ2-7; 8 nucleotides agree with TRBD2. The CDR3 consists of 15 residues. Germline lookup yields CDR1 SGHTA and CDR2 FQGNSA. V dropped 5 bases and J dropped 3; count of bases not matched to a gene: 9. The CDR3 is CASSPPGRGDYEQYF. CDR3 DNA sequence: TGTGCCAGCAGCCCGCCCGGGCGGGGGGACTACGAGCAGTACTTC.

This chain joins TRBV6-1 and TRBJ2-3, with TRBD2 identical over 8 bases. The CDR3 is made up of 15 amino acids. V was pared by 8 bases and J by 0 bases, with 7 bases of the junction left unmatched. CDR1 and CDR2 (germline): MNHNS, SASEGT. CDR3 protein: CASRRAGASTDTQYF. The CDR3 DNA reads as TGTGCCAGCCGGCGAGCGGGGGCTAGCACAGATACGCAGTATTTT.

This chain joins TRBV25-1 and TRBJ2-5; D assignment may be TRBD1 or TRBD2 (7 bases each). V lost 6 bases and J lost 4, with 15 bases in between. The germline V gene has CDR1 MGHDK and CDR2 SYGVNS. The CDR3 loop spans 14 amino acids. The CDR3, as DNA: TGTGCCAGCAGAAGGGAGGGGGCGGGAGAGACCCAGTACTTC. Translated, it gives CASRREGAGETQYF.

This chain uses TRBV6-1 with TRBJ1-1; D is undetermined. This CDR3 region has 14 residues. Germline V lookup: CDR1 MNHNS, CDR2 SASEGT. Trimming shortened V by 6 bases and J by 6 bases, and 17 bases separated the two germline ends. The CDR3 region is CASSLRTRLAEAFF. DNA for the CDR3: TGTGCCAGCAGCTTAAGGACCCGGCTAGCTGAAGCTTTCTTT.

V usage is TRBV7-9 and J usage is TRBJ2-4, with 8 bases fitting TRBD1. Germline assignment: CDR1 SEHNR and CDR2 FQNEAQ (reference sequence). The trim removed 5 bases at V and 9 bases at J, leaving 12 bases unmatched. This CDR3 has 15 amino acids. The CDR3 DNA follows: TGTGCCAGCAGCGGACAGGGCGCGTCGTATGCCATTCAGTACTTC. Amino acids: CASSGQGASYAIQYF.

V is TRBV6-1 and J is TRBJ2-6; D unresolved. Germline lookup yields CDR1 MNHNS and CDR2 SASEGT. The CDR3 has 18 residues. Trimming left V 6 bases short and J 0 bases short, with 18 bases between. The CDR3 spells CASSPQTLISSGANVLTF. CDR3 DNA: TGTGCCAGCAGCCCCCAGACGCTAATCAGCTCTGGGGCCAACGTCCTGACTTTC.

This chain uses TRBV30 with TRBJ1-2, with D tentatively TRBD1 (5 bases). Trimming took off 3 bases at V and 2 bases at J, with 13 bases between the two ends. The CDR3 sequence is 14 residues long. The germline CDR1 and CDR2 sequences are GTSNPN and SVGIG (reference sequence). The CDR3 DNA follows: TGTGCCTGGAGCTTACCGGGACGGAACTATGGCTACACCTTC. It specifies CAWSLPGRNYGYTF.

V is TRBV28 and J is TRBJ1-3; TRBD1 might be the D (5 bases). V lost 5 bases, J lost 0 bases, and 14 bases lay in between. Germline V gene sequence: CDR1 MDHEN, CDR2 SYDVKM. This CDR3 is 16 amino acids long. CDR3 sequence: CASSLPTTASGNTIYF. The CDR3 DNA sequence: TGTGCCAGCAGTCTACCGACGACAGCCTCTGGAAACACCATATATTTT.

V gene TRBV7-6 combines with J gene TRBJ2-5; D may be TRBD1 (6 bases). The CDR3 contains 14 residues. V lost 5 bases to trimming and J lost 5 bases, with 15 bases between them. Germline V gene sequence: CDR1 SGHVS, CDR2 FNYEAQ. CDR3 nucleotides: TGTGCCAGCAGCCAGAGCCAGGGGCGGGAGACCCAGTACTTC. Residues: CASSQSQGRETQYF.

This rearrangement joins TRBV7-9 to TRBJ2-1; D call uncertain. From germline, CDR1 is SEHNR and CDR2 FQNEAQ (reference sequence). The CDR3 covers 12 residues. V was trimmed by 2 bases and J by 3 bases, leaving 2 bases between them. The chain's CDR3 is CASSLYYNEQFF. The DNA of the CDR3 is TGTGCCAGCAGCTTATACTACAATGAGCAGTTCTTC.

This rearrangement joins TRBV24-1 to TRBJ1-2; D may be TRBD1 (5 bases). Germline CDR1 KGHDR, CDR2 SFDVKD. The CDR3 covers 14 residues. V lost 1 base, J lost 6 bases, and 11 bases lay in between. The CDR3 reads CATSDLGGVDGYTF. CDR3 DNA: TGTGCCACCAGTGATTTAGGAGGGGTGGATGGCTACACCTTC.

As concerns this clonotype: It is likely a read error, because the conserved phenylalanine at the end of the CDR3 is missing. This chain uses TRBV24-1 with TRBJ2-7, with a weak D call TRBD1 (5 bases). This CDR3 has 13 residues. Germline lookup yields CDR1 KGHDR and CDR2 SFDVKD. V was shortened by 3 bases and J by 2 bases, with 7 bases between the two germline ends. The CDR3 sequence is CATSDGATYEQYS. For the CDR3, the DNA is TGTGCCACCAGTGATGGGGCAACCTACGAGCAGTACTCC.

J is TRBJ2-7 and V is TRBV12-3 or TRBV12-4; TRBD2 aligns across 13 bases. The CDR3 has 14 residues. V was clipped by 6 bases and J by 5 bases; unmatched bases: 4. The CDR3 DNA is TGTGCCAGCAGCAAGGGACTAGCGGGAAACGAGCAGTACTTC. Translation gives CASSKGLAGNEQYF.

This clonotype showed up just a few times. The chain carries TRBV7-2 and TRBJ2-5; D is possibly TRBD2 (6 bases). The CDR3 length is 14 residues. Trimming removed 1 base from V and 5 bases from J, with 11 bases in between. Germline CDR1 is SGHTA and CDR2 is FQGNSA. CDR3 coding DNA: TGTGCCAGCAGCTTAGGGGGAGGTCGGGAGACCCAGTACTTC. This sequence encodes CASSLGGGRETQYF.

The DNA of the CDR3 is TGTGCCAGCAGATCCTTATGGAGCGGGGAGACCCAGTACTTC. Its protein product is CASRSLWSGETQYF. The genes are TRBV5-6 and TRBJ2-5; D is possibly TRBD2 (6 bases). With 5 bases removed from V and 5 bases from J, the gap between germline ends came to 16 bases. Germline lookup yields CDR1 SGHDT and CDR2 YYEEEE. The CDR3 is made up of 14 amino acids.

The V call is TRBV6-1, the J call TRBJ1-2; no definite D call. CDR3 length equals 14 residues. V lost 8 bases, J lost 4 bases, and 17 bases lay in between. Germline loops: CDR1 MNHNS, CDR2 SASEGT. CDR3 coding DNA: TGTGCCAGCCTAAGACGGTTAAGTCCCTATGGCTACACCTTC. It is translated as CASLRRLSPYGYTF.

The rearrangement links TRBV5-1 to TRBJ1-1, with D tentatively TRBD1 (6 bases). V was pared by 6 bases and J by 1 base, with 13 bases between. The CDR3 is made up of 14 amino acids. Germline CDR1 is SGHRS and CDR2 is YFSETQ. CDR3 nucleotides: TGCGCCAGCAAGTGGGACATTACGAACACTGAAGCTTTCTTT. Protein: CASKWDITNTEAFF. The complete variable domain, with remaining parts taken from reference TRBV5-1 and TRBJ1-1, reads KAGVTQTPRYLIKTRGQQVTLSCSPISGHRSVSWYQQTPGQGLQFLFEYFSETQRNKGNFPGRFSGRQFSNSRSEMNVSTLELGDSALYLCASKWDITNTEAFFGQGTRLTVV.

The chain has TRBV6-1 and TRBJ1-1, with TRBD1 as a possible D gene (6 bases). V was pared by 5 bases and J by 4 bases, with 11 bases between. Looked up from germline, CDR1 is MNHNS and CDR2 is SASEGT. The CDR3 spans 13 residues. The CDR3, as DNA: TGTGCCAGCAGTAATACAGGGTTCACTGAAGCTTTCTTT. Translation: CASSNTGFTEAFF.

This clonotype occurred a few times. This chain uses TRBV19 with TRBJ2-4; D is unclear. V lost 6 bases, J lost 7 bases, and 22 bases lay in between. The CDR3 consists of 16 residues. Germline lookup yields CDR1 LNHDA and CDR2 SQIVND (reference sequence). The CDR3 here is CASSTDRVGNHNIQYF. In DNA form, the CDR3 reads TGTGCCAGTAGCACGGACCGGGTGGGGAACCACAACATTCAGTACTTC.

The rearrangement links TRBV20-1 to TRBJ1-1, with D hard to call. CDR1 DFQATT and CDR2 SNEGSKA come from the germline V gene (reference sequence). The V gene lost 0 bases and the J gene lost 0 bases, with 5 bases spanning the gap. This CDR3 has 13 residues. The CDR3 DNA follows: TGCAGTGCTAGAGATCCGATGAACACTGAAGCTTTCTTT. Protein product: CSARDPMNTEAFF.

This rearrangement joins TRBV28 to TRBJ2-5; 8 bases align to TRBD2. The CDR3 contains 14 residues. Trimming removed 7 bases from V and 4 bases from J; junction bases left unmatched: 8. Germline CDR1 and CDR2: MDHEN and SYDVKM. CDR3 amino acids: CASTEAGALETQYF. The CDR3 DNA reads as TGTGCCAGCACCGAAGCGGGAGCCCTAGAGACCCAGTACTTC.

CDR3 sequence (DNA): TGTGCCAGCAGCTTCGTAAGGGCGGCCGCTGAAGCTTTCTTT. Translation: CASSFVRAAAEAFF. The gene calls are TRBV6-1 and TRBJ1-1, with no clear D. The CDR3 contains 14 residues. CDR1 and CDR2 (germline): MNHNS, SASEGT. Trimming took off 6 bases at V and 6 bases at J, with 17 bases between the two ends.

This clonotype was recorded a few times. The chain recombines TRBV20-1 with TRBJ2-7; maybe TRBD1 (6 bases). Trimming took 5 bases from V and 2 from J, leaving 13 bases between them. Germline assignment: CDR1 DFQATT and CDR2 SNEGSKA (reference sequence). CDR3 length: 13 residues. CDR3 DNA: TGCAGTGCTCCGCACAGGGAACCCTACGAGCAGTACTTC. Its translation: CSAPHREPYEQYF.

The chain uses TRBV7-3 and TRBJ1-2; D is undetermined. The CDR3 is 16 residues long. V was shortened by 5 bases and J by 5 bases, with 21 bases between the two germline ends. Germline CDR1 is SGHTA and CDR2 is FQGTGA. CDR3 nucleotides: TGTGCCAGCAGCCGATTCTTCGACGTACTTGGGTATGGCTACACCTTC. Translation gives CASSRFFDVLGYGYTF.